This entry is about one TCR beta chain. All trial patients relapsed after autologous stem cell transplantation. Measured with immunoSEQ multiplex PCR; TCRdb has only the in-frame clones, and not every one. The sample yields some 96,000 clones, 81% seen once. This CDR3 has 16 amino acids. The germline gives CDR1 SGHTA, CDR2 FQGNSA. The V and J ends lost 4 bases and 0 bases, in that order; junction bases with no gene match: 5. This sample is drawn from a study of PD-1 blockade in classical Hodgkin lymphoma. The receptor was isolated from a human donor with classical Hodgkin lymphoma. The starting material was peripheral blood mononuclear cells (PBMCs), obtained before the second cycle of nivolumab. The chain is built from TRBV7-2 and TRBJ1-3; 8 positions match TRBD1. CDR3 amino acids: CASSYQGASSGNTIYF. CDR3 nucleotide sequence: TGTGCCAGCAGCTATCAGGGGGCCAGCTCTGGAAACACCATATATTTT.